This T cell receptor (beta chain) was documented in a study of cytomegalovirus exposure and HLA in healthy donors (dated by TCRdb to 2015 to 2018). Turning to the overall study: An earlier analysis of fewer than 750 of the donors reported approximately 260 Gb of sequence data and 95 million to 130 million unique TCR beta sequences obtained from 180 million or so T cells. An early release covering 500 to 750 HLA-typed donors comprised about 300 gigabases of sequencing data and 85 million or so unique TCR sequences. The genetic ancestry cluster associated with self-reported Caucasian donors included 70% to 85% of the roughly 400 genotyped donors. The study aimed to test whether cataloging public T cell receptors could reveal signatures of past pathogen exposure. The study used immunosequencing to profile the T cell repertoires of approximately 630 subjects and linked those repertoires to cytomegalovirus serostatus. In addition to the first cohort of roughly 700 subjects, a separate validation cohort of about 120 different subjects was used. High-throughput TCR immunosequencing, statistical association of individual TCRs with disease status, and machine learning were combined to predict cytomegalovirus infection status. A later analysis re-analyzed previously published TCR beta repertoires from 650 to 800 donors and added high-resolution HLA genotyping to study TCR occurrence patterns. Rather than drawing on any new phenotypic data, the later analysis identified candidate immune exposures from TCR beta sequences and the way those sequences occurred across donors. In an earlier analysis of 500 to 650 of the donors, high-throughput TCR beta sequencing was used to judge whether each TCR beta V gene segment behaved as functional or pseudogenic. Donor age, sex, ethnicity and CMV serostatus were compiled alongside the repertoire data. A later genetic analysis used genome-wide SNP genotypes for about three fifths of the 666 donors, treating that subset as a discovery cohort. Every discovery cohort repertoire had been produced on one sequencing platform. Class I and class II HLA loci were covered by the typing at four-digit resolution. Typing coverage varied by locus: about 620-630 donors for A, B, C, DRB1 and DQB1; about 520 for DQA1; some 610 for DPA1; around 490 for DPB1. Because of strong linkage in the cohort, 5 or 6 DR-DQ haplotypes were treated as single units for association and clustering. Among roughly 400 genotyped donors of the cohort, an average of around 250,000 unique TCR beta nucleotide sequences was sequenced per donor, of which about 19% were non-productive.

The library was made by the immunoSEQ multiplex PCR assay. A mixture of 60 forward primers for TCR Vbeta segments and 13 reverse primers for TCR Jbeta segments was used in the multiplex PCR. A multiplex PCR assay on genomic DNA amplified the CDR3 region of rearranged TCR beta genes. The Illumina HiSeq System was used to sequence the amplified TCR beta libraries as 87-base-pair reads. In the source study's methods: A later analysis counted about 80 million unique TCR beta chains across the 650 to 800 repertoires, and around 9.9 million of these chains were shared by at least two donors. A nearest-neighbor algorithm error-corrected the raw reads and collapsed the reads into unique sequences, merging closely related sequences to remove PCR and sequencing errors. CDR3 sequences were aligned to IMGT reference sequences to assign V, D and J gene segments. For a sequence to be retained, a match of at least six nucleotides to both a V gene segment and a J gene segment was required. A rearrangement counted as productive if the CDR3 had no stop codons and remained in frame with V and J, and every other rearrangement counted as non-productive. CDR3 was defined according to IMGT convention as the region running from the second conserved V-encoded cysteine to the conserved J-encoded phenylalanine. The earlier analysis of roughly 590 of the donors excluded sequences that lacked an unambiguous match to a single V gene segment. An earlier analysis of a few hundred of the donors classified V segments as functional when productive rearrangements were above 56.7% and as segregating when the standard deviation between donors was above 5%. A statistical classification framework was developed to diagnose cytomegalovirus status using the catalog of TCR beta chain sequences. A later analysis assigned V and J genes by comparing TCR nucleotide sequences with IMGT/GENE-DB human TR gene sequences. In a later analysis, CDR3 sequences and most-parsimonious VDJ recombination scenarios were assigned using the TCRdist pipeline. A later analysis defined each TCR beta chain by its CDR3 amino acid sequence plus V-gene family, and excluded reads lacking a unique V-gene family. As a way to deal with suspected cross-contamination and a sequencing artifact, a later analysis dropped 450 to 600 nucleotide sequences that were highly shared and had low generation probability. For each public chain, a later analysis derived a clonal expansion index from normalized ranks of inferred template counts within each repertoire. A later analysis computed generation probabilities with a VDJ recombination model fitted to out-of-frame rearrangements, and checked the results against IGoR. Hypergeometric tests were used in a later analysis to score TCR-TCR, TCR-HLA and TCR-CMV co-occurrence, with a repertoire-size bias correction applied to the TCR pairs. In a later analysis, false discovery rates were estimated by permuting HLA or CMV assignments 20 times. In a later analysis, co-occurring TCRs were grouped using DBSCAN, and TCRdist sequence similarity was added for clustering within HLA-allele-positive subsets. Co-occurrence clustering excluded repertoires with fewer than 30,000 or more than 120,000 public chains, plus five with anomalous nucleotide sharing. The table was pulled from immuneACCESS by TCRdb, which kept in-frame rearrangements only. Such tables lose some clones; where checked, under half of the loss comes from unresolved V genes, and the rest has no known cause. V, J and clone size were drawn from that table, and D and trimming were deduced from the DNA. For this sample the table gives around 200,000 clones, of which 82% were detected only once. Roughly 5.5% of the sample is held by the ten biggest clonotypes.

Concerning this clone: It lacks a known antigen. No qualities accompany the bases; no much larger clone lies one base away.

The cohort was made up of approximately 670 healthy bone marrow donors. Cohort members were all nominally healthy when sampled, although unrecorded immune exposures were likely present. The donor was CMV seropositive and was included in the group of 270 or so seropositive cohort members. A peripheral blood sample was provided by each donor, and peripheral blood mononuclear cells were used for TCR beta sequencing. Genomic DNA was extracted from the blood cell samples with the Qiagen DNeasy Blood Extraction Kit. Study-wide findings and limitations: The authors suggested that the approach could potentially be generalized to other disease states and immunological phenotypes. Three of the identified cytomegalovirus-associated TCR beta chains were confirmed in vitro to be specific for cytomegalovirus antigens. Correlated functional status among segregating V segments might reflect linkage disequilibrium, but an unknown experimental factor could not be ruled out. The classifier was reported to diagnose cytomegalovirus status with high specificity and sensitivity in both the original cohort and the validation cohort. In a later analysis, 15,000 to 20,000 TCR beta sequences were associated with specific HLA alleles at a false discovery rate of 0.05. An earlier analysis of around 540 of the donors showed that most TCR beta V segments appeared in productive rearrangements either about 87% or about 30% of the time, which broadly matched IMGT annotations. For the cohort, immune exposure information was limited to CMV serostatus. In a later analysis, HLA-associated TCR beta chains showed more clonal expansion and lower generation probabilities than non-associated chains that were equally common. In a later analysis, the rate of TCR association differed among HLA loci, with DRB1 alleles having the most associated TCRs and HLA-C alleles having the fewest. According to a later analysis, parvovirus B19, influenza, CMV and Epstein-Barr virus appeared linked to several top co-occurrence clusters. Across donors, most TCR sequences were observed very rarely, whereas some public TCRs were present in many individuals. Because some donors lacked HLA typing at each locus, the association tests relied only on the typed subset. A later genetic analysis reported fewer N-insertions in productive TCRs among donors in an Asian-associated ancestry cluster than the roughly 690-donor mean. Some IMGT-functional V segments, including TRBV6-2 and TRBV6-3, could not be told apart with the 87-base-pair reads, so those segments were excluded. Assigning TCR associations to individual alleles was difficult when HLA alleles, especially DR and DQ, strongly co-occurred. A cluster of highly shared sequence variants was judged likely to represent a technical artifact of the sequencing pipeline. The study listed around 160 TCR beta chains as associated with cytomegalovirus. V-gene and J-gene trimming of TCR beta chains was associated with a missense DCLRE1C variant in a later genetic analysis, and the association was replicated in an independent cohort. According to a later analysis, most CMV-associated TCR beta chains appeared to be HLA-restricted, and the HLA associations seemed to be driven largely by CMV exposure. A further reported finding was that TCR beta sequences accurately predicted the HLA-A and HLA-B alleles for most subjects in the first cohort. Roughly uniform sequencing depth across donors was assumed in presence/absence analyses, although this assumption may not hold. The earlier analysis of nearly 600 of the donors excluded 15 to 20 rarely observed V segments, including chromosome 9 orphons, because counts were too low. Only TCR beta chains were sequenced in this cohort, and the absence of alpha or paired-chain data limited detectable features.

Trimming at the junction amounts to 4 bases on V and 4 bases on J, and the germline ends lie 13 bases apart. The CDR3 covers 14 residues, taking in both the cysteine and the phenylalanine. The only DNA kept is the CDR3, 42 bases in frame from the first base. The germline V gene (reference sequence) yields LNHNV for CDR1 and YYDKDF for CDR2. This sequence uses TRBV15 and TRBJ2-5; TRBD2 is possibly the D segment (6 matching bases). Sequencing was performed on PBMCs. The sequence was collected from a man aged 35-49 years in good health and CMV-seropositive. CDR3 sequence: CATSTGSGRETQYF. The DNA sequence is TGTGCCACCAGCACCGGGAGTGGACGAGAGACCCAGTACTTC.